The clone carrying this TCR beta chain was counted a few times. As yet, its antigen is unknown. According to the study, TCR beta libraries were built with iRepertoire HTBI primers and CDR3-region Arm-PCR. MiXCR, run by TCRdb on the multiplex PCR reads, gives a single entry per CDR3 protein. Of roughly 450,000 distinct CDR3 sequences listed, about a fifth were seen once; the top ten hold 7% to 9.5%. Regarding time point: persistent/refractory GD, antithyroid drugs over 5 years with positive TRAb. The TCR library was made from RNA that had been extracted from PBMCs in TRIzol. This specimen comes from a study of regulatory T cells in long-lasting Graves disease. The study, taken as a whole, reports: Persistent Graves' patients showed reduced TCR diversity versus newly diagnosed patients.

The V and J ends lost 6 bases and 2 bases respectively, with 13 bases between them. The CDR3 is 15 residues long. Germline V gene data show CDR1 as MNHNS and CDR2 as SASEGT. The genes are TRBV6-1 and TRBJ2-2, with D unclear. The material sequenced was peripheral blood mononuclear cells (PBMCs), taken when the disease was refractory, from a patient treated with antithyroid drugs. This TCR came from a female donor with Graves disease. In DNA, the CDR3 is TGTGCCAGCAGGTGGTTCAGGAGAAACACCGGGGAGCTGTTTTTT. Translating gives CASRWFRRNTGELFF.